These T cell receptor beta chains were read from a single sample in a study of cytomegalovirus exposure and HLA in healthy donors. Repertoires were generated with immunoSEQ multiplex PCR, while TCRdb's copy carries only in-frame clones and drops some. The table records 200,000 to 250,000 clones, roughly 79% of them present only once. Sequencing was carried out using PBMCs. The receptors stem from a man aged 18 to 30 in good health and CMV-seronegative. Each CDR3 is given with its conserved first and last residue. Each record gives: clone size, D gene, V gene, J gene, CDR3 protein, CDR3 DNA. A D gene is named only where the DNA matches it firmly. Clone size is shown for a subset of rows, as once, few, many or a class of expanded clone.

abundance: NA
d_gene: TRBD1
v_gene: TRBV27
j_gene: TRBJ1-6
CDR3aa: CASSLGQGNSPLHF
CDR3nt: TGTGCCAGCAGTTTAGGACAGGGCAATTCACCCCTCCACTTT

abundance: NA
d_gene: TRBD1
v_gene: TRBV28
j_gene: TRBJ2-4
CDR3aa: CASRRTGLQYF
CDR3nt: TGTGCCAGCAGGCGGACAGGGCTTCAGTACTTC

abundance: NA
d_gene: TRBD2
v_gene: TRBV5-1
j_gene: TRBJ2-1
CDR3aa: CASTPGLADYNEQFF
CDR3nt: TGCGCCAGCACCCCGGGACTAGCGGACTACAATGAGCAGTTCTTC

abundance: NA
d_gene: TRBD1
v_gene: TRBV2
j_gene: TRBJ2-2
CDR3aa: CASKSVTGGTGELFF
CDR3nt: TGTGCCAGCAAGTCGGTGACAGGGGGTACCGGGGAGCTGTTTTTT

abundance: NA
d_gene: NA
v_gene: TRBV5-1
j_gene: TRBJ1-5
CDR3aa: CASSLEGSGNQPQHF
CDR3nt: TGCGCCAGCAGCTTGGAGGGGTCGGGCAATCAGCCCCAGCATTTT

abundance: NA
d_gene: NA
v_gene: TRBV5-1
j_gene: TRBJ2-3
CDR3aa: CASSQGGGSTDTQYF
CDR3nt: TGCGCCAGCAGTCAAGGAGGCGGTAGCACAGATACGCAGTATTTT

abundance: once
d_gene: TRBD1
v_gene: TRBV9
j_gene: TRBJ1-1
CDR3aa: CASNPTGLVTEAFF
CDR3nt: TGTGCCAGCAACCCGACAGGGTTGGTGACTGAAGCTTTCTTT

abundance: NA
d_gene: NA
v_gene: TRBV7-6
j_gene: TRBJ1-2
CDR3aa: CASSGAGSGDYGYTF
CDR3nt: TGTGCCAGCAGCGGTGCAGGATCAGGGGACTATGGCTACACCTTC

abundance: NA
d_gene: TRBD1
v_gene: TRBV7-9
j_gene: TRBJ2-7
CDR3aa: CSSSRGQGREQYF
CDR3nt: TGTTCCAGCAGCCGAGGACAGGGGCGCGAGCAGTACTTC

abundance: NA
d_gene: TRBD2
v_gene: TRBV25-1
j_gene: TRBJ2-7
CDR3aa: CASSSSLAGGPNNEQYF
CDR3nt: TGTGCCAGCAGTTCCTCACTAGCGGGAGGGCCTAACAACGAGCAGTACTTC

abundance: few
d_gene: NA
v_gene: TRBV6-4
j_gene: TRBJ1-1
CDR3aa: CASSEAPGGVITEAFF
CDR3nt: TGTGCCAGCAGTGAGGCCCCTGGCGGGGTCATTACTGAAGCTTTCTTT

abundance: few
d_gene: NA
v_gene: TRBV4-3
j_gene: TRBJ1-2
CDR3aa: CASSQDPGSRAYTF
CDR3nt: TGCGCCAGCAGCCAAGATCCAGGGTCTAGAGCCTACACCTTC

abundance: NA
d_gene: TRBD2
v_gene: TRBV5-6
j_gene: TRBJ2-5
CDR3aa: CASSLAGLAGGGTQYF
CDR3nt: TGTGCCAGCAGCTTGGCGGGACTAGCAGGGGGGGGGACCCAGTACTTC

abundance: NA
d_gene: TRBD1
v_gene: TRBV6-5
j_gene: TRBJ1-2
CDR3aa: CASSLTGEYGYTF
CDR3nt: TGTGCCAGCAGTTTAACAGGGGAGTACGGCTACACCTTC

abundance: few
d_gene: NA
v_gene: TRBV25-1
j_gene: TRBJ1-1
CDR3aa: CASSEWGVGAFF
CDR3nt: TGTGCCAGCAGTGAATGGGGGGTAGGAGCTTTCTTT

abundance: once
d_gene: NA
v_gene: TRBV30
j_gene: TRBJ2-3
CDR3aa: CAWSRTGTFTDTQYF
CDR3nt: TGTGCCTGGAGTCGCACAGGAACATTCACAGATACGCAGTATTTT

abundance: NA
d_gene: TRBD2
v_gene: TRBV5-6
j_gene: TRBJ2-3
CDR3aa: CASSSDWEGGDTQYF
CDR3nt: TGTGCCAGCAGCTCCGACTGGGAGGGTGGCGATACGCAGTATTTT

abundance: NA
d_gene: NA
v_gene: TRBV5-5
j_gene: TRBJ2-3
CDR3aa: CASSQQGARGDTQYF
CDR3nt: TGTGCCAGCAGCCAACAGGGCGCCCGGGGAGATACGCAGTATTTT

abundance: NA
d_gene: TRBD1
v_gene: TRBV30
j_gene: TRBJ2-7
CDR3aa: CAGIHRGSSYEQYF
CDR3nt: TGTGCTGGGATACACAGGGGAAGCTCCTACGAGCAGTACTTC

abundance: NA
d_gene: NA
v_gene: TRBV9
j_gene: TRBJ2-3
CDR3aa: CASSGGELPGTQYF
CDR3nt: TGTGCCAGCAGCGGGGGGGAGCTGCCGGGTACGCAGTATTTT

abundance: NA
d_gene: TRBD1
v_gene: TRBV7-9
j_gene: TRBJ1-5
CDR3aa: CASSKDRGVRQPQHF
CDR3nt: TGTGCCAGCAGCAAGGACAGGGGAGTTCGTCAGCCCCAGCATTTT

abundance: NA
d_gene: TRBD1
v_gene: TRBV11-2
j_gene: TRBJ2-7
CDR3aa: CASSPPGQIYEQYF
CDR3nt: TGTGCCAGCAGCCCCCCGGGACAGATCTACGAGCAGTACTTC

abundance: NA
d_gene: NA
v_gene: TRBV5-1
j_gene: TRBJ2-1
CDR3aa: CASSLEGSSYNEQFF
CDR3nt: TGCGCCAGCAGCTTGGAAGGGAGCTCCTACAATGAGCAGTTCTTC

abundance: NA
d_gene: NA
v_gene: TRBV11-2
j_gene: TRBJ2-5
CDR3aa: CASSLVGLQETQYF
CDR3nt: TGTGCCAGCAGCTTAGTAGGACTCCAAGAGACCCAGTACTTC

abundance: NA
d_gene: NA
v_gene: TRBV7-8
j_gene: TRBJ2-5
CDR3aa: CASSLPRRGRKETQYF
CDR3nt: TGTGCCAGCAGCTTACCGCGTCGAGGAAGAAAAGAGACCCAGTACTTC

abundance: NA
d_gene: NA
v_gene: TRBV30
j_gene: TRBJ1-1
CDR3aa: CAWVRGGQMNTEAFF
CDR3nt: TGTGCCTGGGTCCGGGGGGGCCAGATGAACACTGAAGCTTTCTTT

abundance: NA
d_gene: NA
v_gene: TRBV6-5
j_gene: TRBJ2-7
CDR3aa: CASGVRAGEQYF
CDR3nt: TGTGCCAGCGGGGTCAGGGCCGGCGAGCAGTACTTC

abundance: NA
d_gene: TRBD1
v_gene: TRBV19
j_gene: TRBJ1-2
CDR3aa: CASRSGQGTYGYTF
CDR3nt: TGTGCCAGTAGATCGGGACAGGGAACCTATGGCTACACCTTC

abundance: NA
d_gene: TRBD2
v_gene: TRBV4-3
j_gene: TRBJ2-7
CDR3aa: CASSQELAGAYEQYF
CDR3nt: TGCGCCAGCAGCCAAGAACTAGCGGGGGCCTACGAGCAGTACTTC

abundance: NA
d_gene: TRBD2
v_gene: TRBV4-2
j_gene: TRBJ2-1
CDR3aa: CASSQDERLAGEAGTYNEQFF
CDR3nt: TGTGCCAGCAGCCAAGACGAGCGACTAGCGGGGGAAGCGGGCACCTACAATGAGCAGTTCTTC

abundance: NA
d_gene: NA
v_gene: TRBV5-8
j_gene: TRBJ2-1
CDR3aa: CASSSGLRESSYNEQFF
CDR3nt: TGTGCCAGCAGCTCAGGACTACGAGAGAGCTCCTACAATGAGCAGTTCTTC

abundance: NA
d_gene: TRBD1
v_gene: TRBV7-9
j_gene: TRBJ1-2
CDR3aa: CSSSRATTGGFNYGYTF
CDR3nt: TGTTCCAGCAGCCGTGCAACGACAGGGGGATTTAACTATGGCTACACCTTC

abundance: once
d_gene: TRBD1
v_gene: TRBV9
j_gene: TRBJ2-1
CDR3aa: CASSVRADRLDEQFF
CDR3nt: TGTGCCAGCAGCGTTCGAGCGGACAGGCTCGATGAGCAGTTCTTC

abundance: NA
d_gene: NA
v_gene: TRBV6-1
j_gene: TRBJ1-3
CDR3aa: CASSENLDRGGNTIYF
CDR3nt: TGTGCCAGCAGTGAAAATTTGGACAGAGGTGGAAACACCATATATTTT

abundance: NA
d_gene: TRBD2
v_gene: TRBV18
j_gene: TRBJ2-1
CDR3aa: CASSPQQLAGGVYNEQFF
CDR3nt: TGTGCCAGCTCACCTCAGCAACTAGCGGGAGGGGTGTACAATGAGCAGTTCTTC

abundance: NA
d_gene: TRBD1
v_gene: TRBV6-5
j_gene: TRBJ2-7
CDR3aa: CASSSWTGGGEQYF
CDR3nt: TGTGCCAGCAGTTCTTGGACAGGGGGCGGTGAGCAGTACTTC

abundance: NA
d_gene: TRBD2
v_gene: TRBV5-1
j_gene: TRBJ2-1
CDR3aa: CASSGFAGGPYNEQFF
CDR3nt: TGCGCCAGCAGCGGGTTTGCGGGAGGGCCTTACAATGAGCAGTTCTTC

abundance: NA
d_gene: NA
v_gene: TRBV19
j_gene: TRBJ1-5
CDR3aa: CASSIQGDQPQHF
CDR3nt: TGTGCCAGTAGTATACAAGGGGATCAGCCCCAGCATTTT

abundance: NA
d_gene: TRBD2
v_gene: TRBV7-2
j_gene: TRBJ2-3
CDR3aa: CASSRTGLEGFSTDTQYF
CDR3nt: TGTGCCAGCAGCCGGACGGGACTAGAGGGATTTAGCACAGATACGCAGTATTTT

abundance: NA
d_gene: TRBD1
v_gene: TRBV7-9
j_gene: TRBJ1-5
CDR3aa: CSSSFDRGDQPQHF
CDR3nt: TGTTCCAGCAGCTTCGACAGGGGGGATCAGCCCCAGCATTTT

abundance: NA
d_gene: NA
v_gene: TRBV7-9
j_gene: TRBJ2-7
CDR3aa: CASSLVGYGDEQYF
CDR3nt: TGTGCCAGCAGCTTAGTAGGTTACGGAGACGAGCAGTACTTC

abundance: NA
d_gene: TRBD1
v_gene: TRBV30
j_gene: TRBJ1-1
CDR3aa: CAWSVQGISLNTEAFF
CDR3nt: TGTGCCTGGAGTGTACAGGGGATCTCTCTGAACACTGAAGCTTTCTTT

abundance: NA
d_gene: NA
v_gene: TRBV4-3
j_gene: TRBJ2-1
CDR3aa: CASSHATGALSYNEQFF
CDR3nt: TGCGCCAGCAGCCATGCCACAGGCGCCCTTTCCTACAATGAGCAGTTCTTC